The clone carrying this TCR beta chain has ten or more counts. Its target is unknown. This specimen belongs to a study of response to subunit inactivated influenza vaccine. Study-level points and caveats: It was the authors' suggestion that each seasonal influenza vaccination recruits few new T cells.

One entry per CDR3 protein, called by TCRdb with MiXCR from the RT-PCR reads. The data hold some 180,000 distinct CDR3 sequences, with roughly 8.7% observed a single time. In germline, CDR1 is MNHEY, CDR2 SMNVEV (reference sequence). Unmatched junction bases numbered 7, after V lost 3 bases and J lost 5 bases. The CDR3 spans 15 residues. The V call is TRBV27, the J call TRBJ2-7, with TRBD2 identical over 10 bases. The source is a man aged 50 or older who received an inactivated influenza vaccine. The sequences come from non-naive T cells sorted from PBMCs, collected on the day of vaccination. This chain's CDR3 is CASSLRSGGAHEQYF. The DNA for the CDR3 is TGTGCCAGCAGTTTGAGAAGCGGGGGGGCCCACGAGCAGTACTTC.